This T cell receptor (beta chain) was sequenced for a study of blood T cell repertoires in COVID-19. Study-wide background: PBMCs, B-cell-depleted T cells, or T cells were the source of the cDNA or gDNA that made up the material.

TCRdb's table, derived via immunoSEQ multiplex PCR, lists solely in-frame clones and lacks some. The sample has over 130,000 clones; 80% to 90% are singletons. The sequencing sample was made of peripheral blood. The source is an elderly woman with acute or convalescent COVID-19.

The CDR3 loop is CASSLRGFSYEQYF. CDR3 sequence (DNA): TGTGCCAGCAGTTTACGGGGATTCTCCTACGAGCAGTACTTC. The chain employs TRBV27 and TRBJ2-7; D is possibly TRBD2 (5 bases). With 2 bases removed from V and 0 bases from J, the gap between germline ends came to 8 bases. This CDR3 spans 14 amino acids. Germline CDR1 reads MNHEY; CDR2 reads SMNVEV (reference sequence).